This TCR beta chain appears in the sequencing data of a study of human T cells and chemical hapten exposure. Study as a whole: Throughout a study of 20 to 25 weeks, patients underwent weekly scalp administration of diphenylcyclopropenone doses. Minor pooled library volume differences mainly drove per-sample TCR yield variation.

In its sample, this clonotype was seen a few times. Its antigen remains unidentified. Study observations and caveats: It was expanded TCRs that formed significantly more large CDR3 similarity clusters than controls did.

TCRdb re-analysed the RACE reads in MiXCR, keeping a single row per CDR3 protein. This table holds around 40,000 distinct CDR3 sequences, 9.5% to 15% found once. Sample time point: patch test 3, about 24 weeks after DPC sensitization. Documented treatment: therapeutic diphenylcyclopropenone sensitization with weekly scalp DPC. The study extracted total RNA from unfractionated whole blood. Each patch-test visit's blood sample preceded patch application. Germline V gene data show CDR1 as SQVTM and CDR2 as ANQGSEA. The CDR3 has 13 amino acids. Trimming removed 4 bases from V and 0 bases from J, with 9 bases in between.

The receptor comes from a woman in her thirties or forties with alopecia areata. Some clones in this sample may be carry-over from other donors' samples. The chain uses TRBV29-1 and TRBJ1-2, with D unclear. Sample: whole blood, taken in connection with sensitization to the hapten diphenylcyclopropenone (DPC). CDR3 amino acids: CSVVDTPNYGYTF. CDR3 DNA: TGCAGCGTTGTTGACACACCTAACTATGGCTACACCTTC.